This TCR beta chain was sequenced for a study of T cells and copy number aberrations in small-cell lung cancer. TCRdb's table, derived via immunoSEQ multiplex PCR, lists solely in-frame clones and lacks some. Found here are 450 to 600 clones, about nine tenths of them singletons; the top ten hold roughly 6.4%. CDR1 SGHDN and CDR2 FVKESK come from the germline V gene. The ends were cut back, 2 bases at V and 3 bases at J, with 11 bases in the middle. This CDR3 is built from 14 residues. In regard to this clone: No antigen is known for it.

Points from the study as a whole: All specimens were formalin-fixed paraffin-embedded tissue, prone to sequencing artifacts.

Donors had limited-stage small-cell lung cancer and underwent surgical resection in Hangzhou, China, between the late 2000s and the early 2020s. All donors had upfront surgery, without preoperative chemotherapy or radiotherapy, and never received immunotherapy. Collected at least 2 cm from the tumor margin, the adjacent lung showed no malignant cells. The chain employs TRBV14 and TRBJ2-7, with D possibly being TRBD1 or TRBD2 (5 bases each). The clonotype comes from a man aged 55 to 70 with small cell lung cancer. Material: normal tissue next to the tumor. The CDR3: CASSQYGTVYEQYF. The CDR3 bases are TGTGCCAGCAGCCAATACGGGACGGTCTACGAGCAGTACTTC.